This TCR beta chain was captured by sequencing in a study of T cells in Graves' hyperthyroidism and ophthalmopathy. The source material, RNA transcripts, was used to amplify TCR beta CDR3 regions. Researchers ran a first-round RT-PCR on the TCR CDR3 using the HTBI primer set. TCRdb re-called the multiplex PCR reads with MiXCR, one entry per CDR3 protein. The profile shows 540,000 or so distinct CDR3 sequences, 46% of them singletons. A few counts support this clonotype. V lost 1 base to trimming and J lost 4 bases; unmatched junction nucleotides: 4. The CDR3 totals 14 residues. Germline V gives CDR1 DFQATT, CDR2 SNEGSKA (reference sequence).

The sequencing input was peripheral blood or thyroid tissue (not recorded which). This receptor was identified in an adult woman with Graves' disease, either hyperthyroidism or ophthalmopathy (not recorded which). The chain is built from TRBV20-1 and TRBJ2-5; 9 bases match TRBD2. The CDR3 here is CSARGGRGSETQYF. Here the CDR3 DNA reads TGCAGTGCTAGAGGCGGGAGGGGATCAGAGACCCAGTACTTC.